This T cell receptor beta chain comes out of a study of blood T cell repertoires in COVID-19. The Seattle patients joined while their infection was active and were tracked longitudinally afterward. The CDR3 extends over 12 amino acids. V dropped 6 bases and J dropped 8 bases, with 16 bases sitting between them. Germline V gives CDR1 SQVTM, CDR2 ANQGSEA. The assay was immunoSEQ multiplex PCR, and TCRdb's table has in-frame clones only and misses some. The table lists approximately 92,000 clones, about 83% of them singletons. The sequenced sample consisted of peripheral blood. The chain links TRBV29-1 to TRBJ1-2, with D possibly TRBD1 on 5 matching bases. The TCR comes from an older woman with COVID-19, enrolled during active disease. This CDR3 is CSVDPQGQGYTF. The CDR3 nucleotides are TGCAGCGTCGACCCTCAGGGTCAAGGCTACACCTTC. Complete variable domain (other parts from reference TRBV29-1 and TRBJ1-2): SAVISQKPSRDICQRGTSLTIQCQVDSQVTMMFWYRQQPGQSLTLIATANQGSEATYESGFVIDKFPISRPNLTFSTLTVSNMSPEDSSIYLCSVDPQGQGYTFGSGTRLTVV.